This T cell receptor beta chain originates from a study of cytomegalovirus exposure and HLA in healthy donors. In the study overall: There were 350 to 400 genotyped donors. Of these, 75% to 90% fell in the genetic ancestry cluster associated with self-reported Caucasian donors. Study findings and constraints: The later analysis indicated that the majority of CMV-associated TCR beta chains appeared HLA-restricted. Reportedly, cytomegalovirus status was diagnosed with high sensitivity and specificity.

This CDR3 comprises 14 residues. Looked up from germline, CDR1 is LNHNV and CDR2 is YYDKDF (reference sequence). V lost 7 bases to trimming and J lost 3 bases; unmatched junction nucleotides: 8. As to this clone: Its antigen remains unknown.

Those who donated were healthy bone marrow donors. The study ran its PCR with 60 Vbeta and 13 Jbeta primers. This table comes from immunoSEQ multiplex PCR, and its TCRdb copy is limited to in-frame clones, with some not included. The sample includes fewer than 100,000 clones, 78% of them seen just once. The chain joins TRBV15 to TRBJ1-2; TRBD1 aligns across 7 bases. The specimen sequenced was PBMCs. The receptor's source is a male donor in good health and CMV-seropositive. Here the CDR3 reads CATNRGRADYGYTF. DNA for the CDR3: TGTGCCACCAACAGGGGCCGAGCCGACTATGGCTACACCTTC.